This TCR beta chain was obtained from a study of beta chain features in type 1 diabetes. Reverse transcription of all isolated RNA meant that expressed TCRB transcripts were sequenced. The repertoire was sequenced with immunoSEQ multiplex PCR; TCRdb's copy has only in-frame clones and lacks some. Here the sample spans hundreds of thousands of clones, over 25% being singletons. Note on this clone: This specimen includes other DNA sequences encoding the same CDR3.

The specimen was naive CD4+ T cells from blood. The TCR comes from a man aged 18 to 29 in good health.

CDR3 bases: TGTGCCAGCAGCCAACAGGCGAACACTGAAGCTTTCTTT. This gives the protein CASSQQANTEAFF. J is TRBJ1-1 and V is TRBV14; D remains unclear. Per germline, CDR1 SGHDN and CDR2 FVKESK. The V and J ends lost 2 bases and 1 base respectively, with 5 bases between them. The CDR3 has 13 amino acids.